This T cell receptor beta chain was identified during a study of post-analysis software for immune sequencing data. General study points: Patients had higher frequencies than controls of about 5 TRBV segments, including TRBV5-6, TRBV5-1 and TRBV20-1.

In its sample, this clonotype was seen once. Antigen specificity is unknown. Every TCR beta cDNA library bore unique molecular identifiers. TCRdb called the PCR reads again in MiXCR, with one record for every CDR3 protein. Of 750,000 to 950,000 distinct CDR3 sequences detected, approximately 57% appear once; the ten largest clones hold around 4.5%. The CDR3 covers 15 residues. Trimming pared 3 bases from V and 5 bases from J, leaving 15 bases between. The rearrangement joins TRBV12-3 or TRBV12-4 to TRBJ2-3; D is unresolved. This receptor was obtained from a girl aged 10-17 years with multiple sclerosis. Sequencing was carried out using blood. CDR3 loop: CASSFSTGRRDTQYF. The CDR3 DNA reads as TGTGCCAGCAGTTTCAGCACCGGGCGGAGAGATACGCAGTATTTT.